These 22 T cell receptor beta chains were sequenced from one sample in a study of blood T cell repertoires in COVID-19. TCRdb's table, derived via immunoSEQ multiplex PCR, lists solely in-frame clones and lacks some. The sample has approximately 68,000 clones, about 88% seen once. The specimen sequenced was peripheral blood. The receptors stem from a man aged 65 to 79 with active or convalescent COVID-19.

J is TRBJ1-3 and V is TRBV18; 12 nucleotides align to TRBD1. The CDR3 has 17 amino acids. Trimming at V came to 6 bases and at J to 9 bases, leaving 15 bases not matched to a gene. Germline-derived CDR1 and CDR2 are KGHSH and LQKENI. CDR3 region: CASSGGTGGALGSTIYF. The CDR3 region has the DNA TGTGCCAGCTCCGGCGGGACAGGGGGCGCGCTTGGTAGCACCATATATTTT.

The CDR3 here is CASSLAPRQGHNTQYF. Written as DNA, the CDR3 is TGTGCCAGCAGCTTAGCGCCAAGACAGGGCCATAATACGCAGTATTTT. V gene TRBV7-9 combines with J gene TRBJ2-3; 7 nucleotides line up with TRBD1. This CDR3 region has 16 residues. The ends lost 0 bases at V and 7 bases at J; junction bases unmatched: 10. Per germline, CDR1 SEHNR and CDR2 FQNEAQ (reference sequence).

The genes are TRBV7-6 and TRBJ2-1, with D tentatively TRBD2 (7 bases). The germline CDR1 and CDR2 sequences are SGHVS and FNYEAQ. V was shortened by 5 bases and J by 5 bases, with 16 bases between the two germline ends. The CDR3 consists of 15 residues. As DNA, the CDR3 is TGTGCCAGCAGCCGAGAGGGGGGGCCCCACAATGAGCAGTTCTTC. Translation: CASSREGGPHNEQFF.

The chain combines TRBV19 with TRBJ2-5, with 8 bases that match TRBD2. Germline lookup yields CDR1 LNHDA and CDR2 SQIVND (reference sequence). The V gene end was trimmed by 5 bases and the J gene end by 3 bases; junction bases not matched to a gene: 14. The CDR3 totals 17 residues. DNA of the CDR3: TGTGCCAGTAGTTCCCAGGGTAGCGGGGTTTCCGAAGAGACCCAGTACTTC. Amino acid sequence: CASSSQGSGVSEETQYF.

CDR3: CAISAMGEGDDEQFF. CDR3 sequence (DNA): TGTGCCATCAGCGCCATGGGGGAGGGGGATGATGAGCAGTTCTTC. The chain has TRBV10-3 and TRBJ2-1; D might be TRBD2 (7 bases). The CDR3 runs 15 residues. Trimming cost V 6 bases and J 8 bases, with 20 bases left between them. The germline gives CDR1 ENHRY, CDR2 SYGVKD.

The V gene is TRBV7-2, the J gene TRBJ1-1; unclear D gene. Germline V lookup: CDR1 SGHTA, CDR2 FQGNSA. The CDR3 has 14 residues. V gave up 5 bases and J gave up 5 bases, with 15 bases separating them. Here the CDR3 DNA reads TGTGCCAGCAGCGTTGGACGGGGAGGGACTGAAGCTTTCTTT. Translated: CASSVGRGGTEAFF.

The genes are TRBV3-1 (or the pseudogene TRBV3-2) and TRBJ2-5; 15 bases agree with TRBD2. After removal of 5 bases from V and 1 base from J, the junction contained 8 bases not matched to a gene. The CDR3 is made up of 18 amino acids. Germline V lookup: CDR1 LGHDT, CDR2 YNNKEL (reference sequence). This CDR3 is CASSIGTSGGKRQETQYF. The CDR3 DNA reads TGTGCCAGCAGCATCGGGACTAGCGGGGGGAAACGCCAAGAGACCCAGTACTTC.

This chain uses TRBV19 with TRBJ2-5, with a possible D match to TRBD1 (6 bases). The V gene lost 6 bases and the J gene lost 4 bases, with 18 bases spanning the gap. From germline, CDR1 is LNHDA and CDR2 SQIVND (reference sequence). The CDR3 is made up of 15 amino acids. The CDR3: CASSKDSLRGETQYF. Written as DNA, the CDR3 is TGTGCCAGTAGCAAGGACAGCTTGAGAGGAGAGACCCAGTACTTC. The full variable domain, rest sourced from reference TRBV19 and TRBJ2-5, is DGGITQSPKYLFRKEGQNVTLSCEQNLNHDAMYWYRQDPGQGLRLIYYSQIVNDFQKGDIAEGYSVSREKKESFPLTVTSAQKNPTAFYLCASSKDSLRGETQYFGPGTRLLVL.

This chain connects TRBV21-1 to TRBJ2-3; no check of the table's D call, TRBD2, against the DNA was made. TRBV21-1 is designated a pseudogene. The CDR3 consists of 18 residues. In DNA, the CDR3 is TGTGCCAGCACGGGACTAGCGAAACCTACCCCCTTCACAGATACGCAGTATTTT. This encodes CASTGLAKPTPFTDTQYF.

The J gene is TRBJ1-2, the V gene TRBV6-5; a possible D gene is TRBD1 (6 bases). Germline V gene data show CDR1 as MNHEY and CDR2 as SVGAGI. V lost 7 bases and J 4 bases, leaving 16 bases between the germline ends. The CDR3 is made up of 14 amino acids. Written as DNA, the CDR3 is TGTGCCAGCACCGAGCGGGGGGCGAGCTATGGCTACACCTTC. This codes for CASTERGASYGYTF.

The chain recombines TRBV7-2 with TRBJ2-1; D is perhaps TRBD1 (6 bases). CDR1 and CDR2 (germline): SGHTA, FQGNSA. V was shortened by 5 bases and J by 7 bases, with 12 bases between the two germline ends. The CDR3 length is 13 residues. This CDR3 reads CASSNRVRNEQFF. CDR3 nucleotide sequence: TGTGCCAGCAGCAACAGGGTTAGGAATGAGCAGTTCTTC.

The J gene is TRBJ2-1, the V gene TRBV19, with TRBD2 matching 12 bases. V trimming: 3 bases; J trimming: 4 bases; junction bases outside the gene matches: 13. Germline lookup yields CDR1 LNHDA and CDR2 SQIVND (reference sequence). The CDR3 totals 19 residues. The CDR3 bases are TGTGCCAGTAGTATTAGCCCAAGACTAGCGGGAGTTTCGTACAATGAGCAGTTCTTC. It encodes CASSISPRLAGVSYNEQFF.

In DNA form, the CDR3 reads TGTGCCAGCAGTTTATCGGGGCGCCTCAATGAGCAGTTCTTC. Its translation is CASSLSGRLNEQFF. The chain joins TRBV27 to TRBJ2-1; D perhaps matches TRBD1 (5 bases). Germline CDR1 reads MNHEY; CDR2 reads SMNVEV (reference sequence). This CDR3 has 14 residues. V lost 0 bases and J lost 6, with 9 bases in between.

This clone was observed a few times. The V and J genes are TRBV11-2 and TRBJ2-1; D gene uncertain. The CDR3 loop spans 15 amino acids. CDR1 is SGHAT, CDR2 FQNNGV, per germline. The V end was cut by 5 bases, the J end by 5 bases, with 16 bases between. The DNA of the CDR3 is TGTGCCAGCAGCCTCTTAGGCACCACAGACAATGAGCAGTTCTTC. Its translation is CASSLLGTTDNEQFF.

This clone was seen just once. This CDR3 is CSVLLFSGQVYNQPQHF. DNA of the CDR3: TGCAGCGTTCTTCTTTTTTCAGGACAGGTTTACAATCAGCCCCAGCATTTT. The rearrangement uses TRBV29-1 and TRBJ1-5; TRBD1 matches at 7 bases. The ends lost 5 bases at V and 3 bases at J; junction bases unmatched: 16. The germline V gene encodes CDR1 SQVTM and CDR2 ANQGSEA. This CDR3 comprises 17 residues.

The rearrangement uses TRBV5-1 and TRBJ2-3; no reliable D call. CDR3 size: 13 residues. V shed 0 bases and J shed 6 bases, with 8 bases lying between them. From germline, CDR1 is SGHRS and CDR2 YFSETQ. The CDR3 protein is CASSLVLSDTQYF. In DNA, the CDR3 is TGCGCCAGCAGCTTGGTACTATCTGATACGCAGTATTTT.

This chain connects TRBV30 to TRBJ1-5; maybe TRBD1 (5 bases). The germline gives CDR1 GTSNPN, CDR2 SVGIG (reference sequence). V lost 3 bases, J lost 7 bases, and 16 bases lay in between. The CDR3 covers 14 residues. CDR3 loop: CAWRGGLPGQPQHF. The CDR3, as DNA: TGTGCCTGGAGGGGGGGACTCCCCGGGCAGCCCCAGCATTTT.

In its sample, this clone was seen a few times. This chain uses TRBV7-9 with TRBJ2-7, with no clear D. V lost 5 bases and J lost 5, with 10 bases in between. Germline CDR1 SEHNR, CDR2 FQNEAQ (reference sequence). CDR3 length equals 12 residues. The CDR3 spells CASSNAVDEQYF. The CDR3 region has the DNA TGTGCCAGCAGCAACGCAGTGGACGAGCAGTACTTC.

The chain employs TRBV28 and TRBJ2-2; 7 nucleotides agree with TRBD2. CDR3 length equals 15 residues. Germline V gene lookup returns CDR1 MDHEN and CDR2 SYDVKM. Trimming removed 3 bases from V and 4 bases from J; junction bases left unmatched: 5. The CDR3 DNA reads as TGTGCCAGCAGTTTCGGCGGGAGCGGCACCGGGGAGCTGTTTTTT. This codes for CASSFGGSGTGELFF.

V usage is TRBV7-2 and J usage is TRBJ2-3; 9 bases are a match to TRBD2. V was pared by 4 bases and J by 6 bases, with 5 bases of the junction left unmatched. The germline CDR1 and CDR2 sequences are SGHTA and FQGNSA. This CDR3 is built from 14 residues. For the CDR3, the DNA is TGTGCCAGCAGCTGGAGCGGGGGGTCGGATACGCAGTATTTT. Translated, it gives CASSWSGGSDTQYF.

CDR3 DNA sequence: TGTGCCAGCAGCAAAGGGGAGGGTGGGAACACTGAAGCTTTCTTT. Translation: CASSKGEGGNTEAFF. This chain joins TRBV21-1 and TRBJ1-1. TRBV21-1 is annotated as a pseudogene. The CDR3 has 15 amino acids.

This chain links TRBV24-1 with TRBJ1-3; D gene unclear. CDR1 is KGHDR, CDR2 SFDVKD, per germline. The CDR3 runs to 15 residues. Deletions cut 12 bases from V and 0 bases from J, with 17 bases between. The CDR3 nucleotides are TGTGCCCTTCGGGGTTGCAGAGGCTCTGGAAACACCATATATTTT. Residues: CALRGCRGSGNTIYF.